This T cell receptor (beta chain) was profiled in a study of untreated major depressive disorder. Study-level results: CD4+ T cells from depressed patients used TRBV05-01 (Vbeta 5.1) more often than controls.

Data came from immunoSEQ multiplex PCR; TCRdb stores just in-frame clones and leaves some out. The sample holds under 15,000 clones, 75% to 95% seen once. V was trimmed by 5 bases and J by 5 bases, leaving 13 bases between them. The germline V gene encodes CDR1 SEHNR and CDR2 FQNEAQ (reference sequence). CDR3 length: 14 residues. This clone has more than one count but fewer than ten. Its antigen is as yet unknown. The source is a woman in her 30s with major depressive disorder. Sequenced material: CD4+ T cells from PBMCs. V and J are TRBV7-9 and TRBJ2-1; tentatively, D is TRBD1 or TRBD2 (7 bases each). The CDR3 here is CASSPRGGDNEQFF. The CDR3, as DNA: TGTGCCAGCAGCCCCAGGGGGGGTGACAATGAGCAGTTCTTC.